This T cell receptor beta chain was sequenced in a study of CD8+ T cells in alopecia areata. Whole-study context: It was oral tofacitinib, at 5 to 10 mg twice daily, that treated patients received. Tofacitinib administration persisted for 6 to 18 months, succeeded by 6 months off drug.

The V and J ends lost 2 bases and 4 bases respectively, with 17 bases between them. Germline V lookup: CDR1 KGHSH, CDR2 LQKENI. This CDR3 has 16 amino acids. This clone has more than one count but fewer than ten. What it binds is not known. As to treatment: oral pan-JAK inhibitor, 5-10 mg twice daily. RNA, once extracted, was reverse transcribed into cDNA for use as the sequencing template. Sequenced by immunoSEQ multiplex PCR; TCRdb stores in-frame clones only, minus some. The table includes approximately 180,000 clones, roughly 60% detected once. Study conclusions and caveats: On tofacitinib, scalp and blood still held many of the expanded lesional clones. Compared with normal scalp, lesional scalp had higher clonality and more expanded CD8+ clones.

The sequence derives from a human donor with alopecia areata. This specimen was CD4+ T cells sorted from blood, taken at week 24, from a patient treated with tofacitinib. The rearrangement uses TRBV18 and TRBJ1-2; unclear D gene. The CDR3 protein is CASSPSSQILFYGYTF. For the CDR3, the DNA is TGTGCCAGCTCACCAAGCTCTCAGATCCTTTTCTATGGCTACACCTTC.